This T cell receptor beta chain was obtained from a study of blood T cell repertoires in COVID-19. Study-level information: Nucleic acid was either cDNA or gDNA, and it came from T cells, B-cell-depleted T cells, or PBMCs.

Assay: immunoSEQ multiplex PCR; the TCRdb copy retains only in-frame clones and omits some. The sample carries 200,000 to 250,000 clones, roughly 88% recorded once. J was trimmed by 3 bases and V by 2 bases; bases with no gene match: 1. Germline lookup yields CDR1 SGDLS and CDR2 YYNGEE. There are 14 residues in the CDR3. The chain recombines TRBV9 with TRBJ2-7; 11 bases map to TRBD2. This clonotype was sampled from a man aged 18 to 35 with active or convalescent COVID-19. Source material: peripheral blood. CDR3 sequence reads: CASSVSGRDYEQYF. In nucleotides, the CDR3 is TGTGCCAGCAGCGTTAGCGGGAGGGACTACGAGCAGTACTTC.